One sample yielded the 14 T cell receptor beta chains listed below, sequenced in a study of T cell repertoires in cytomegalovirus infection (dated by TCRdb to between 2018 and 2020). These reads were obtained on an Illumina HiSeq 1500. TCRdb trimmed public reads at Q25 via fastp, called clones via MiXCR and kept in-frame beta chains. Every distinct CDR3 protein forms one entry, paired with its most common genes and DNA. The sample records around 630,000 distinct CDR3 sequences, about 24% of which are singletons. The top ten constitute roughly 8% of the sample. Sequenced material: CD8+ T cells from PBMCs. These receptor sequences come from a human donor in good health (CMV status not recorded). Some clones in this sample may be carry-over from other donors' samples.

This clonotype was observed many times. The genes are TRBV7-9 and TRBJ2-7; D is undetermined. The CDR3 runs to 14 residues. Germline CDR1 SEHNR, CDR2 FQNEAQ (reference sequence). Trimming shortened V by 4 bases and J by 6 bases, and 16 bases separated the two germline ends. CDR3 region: CASSSYSEPPEQYF. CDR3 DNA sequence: TGTGCCAGCAGCTCCTACTCTGAACCGCCCGAGCAGTACTTC.

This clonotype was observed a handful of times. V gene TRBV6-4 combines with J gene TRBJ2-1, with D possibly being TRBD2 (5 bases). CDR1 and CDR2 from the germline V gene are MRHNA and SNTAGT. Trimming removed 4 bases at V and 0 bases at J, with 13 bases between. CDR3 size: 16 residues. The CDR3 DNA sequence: TGTGCCAGCAGTGTTGGGTTAGCGTACTCCTACAATGAGCAGTTCTTC. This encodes CASSVGLAYSYNEQFF.

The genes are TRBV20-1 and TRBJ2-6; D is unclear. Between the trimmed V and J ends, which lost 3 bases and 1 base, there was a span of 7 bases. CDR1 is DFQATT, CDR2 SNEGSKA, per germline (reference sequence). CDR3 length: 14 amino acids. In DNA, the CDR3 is TGCAGTGCTAGTTTACAATCTGGGGCCAACGTCCTGACTTTC. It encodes CSASLQSGANVLTF.

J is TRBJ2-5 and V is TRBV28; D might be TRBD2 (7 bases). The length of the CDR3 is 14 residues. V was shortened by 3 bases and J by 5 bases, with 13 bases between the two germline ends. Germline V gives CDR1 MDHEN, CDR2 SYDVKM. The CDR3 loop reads CASSLGGRVETQYF. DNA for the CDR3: TGTGCCAGCAGTTTGGGGGGGCGCGTGGAGACCCAGTACTTC.

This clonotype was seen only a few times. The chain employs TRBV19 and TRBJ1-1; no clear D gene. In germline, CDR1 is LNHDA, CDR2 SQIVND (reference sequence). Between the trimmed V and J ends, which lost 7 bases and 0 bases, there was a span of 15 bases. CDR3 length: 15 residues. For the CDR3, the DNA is TGTGCCAGTACCGACACCCTATTAATGAACACTGAAGCTTTCTTT. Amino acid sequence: CASTDTLLMNTEAFF. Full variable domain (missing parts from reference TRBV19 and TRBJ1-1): DGGITQSPKYLFRKEGQNVTLSCEQNLNHDAMYWYRQDPGQGLRLIYYSQIVNDFQKGDIAEGYSVSREKKESFPLTVTSAQKNPTAFYLCASTDTLLMNTEAFFGQGTRLTVV.

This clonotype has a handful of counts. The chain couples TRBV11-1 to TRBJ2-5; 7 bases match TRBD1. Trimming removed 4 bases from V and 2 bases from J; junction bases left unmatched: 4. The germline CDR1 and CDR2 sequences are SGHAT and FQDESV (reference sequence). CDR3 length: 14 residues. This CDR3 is CASSSGQDQETQYF. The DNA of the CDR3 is TGTGCCAGCAGCTCCGGACAGGATCAAGAGACCCAGTACTTC. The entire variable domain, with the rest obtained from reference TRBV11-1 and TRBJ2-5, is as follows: EAEVAQSPRYKITEKSQAVAFWCDPISGHATLYWYRQILGQGPELLVQFQDESVVDDSQLPKDRFSAERLKGVDSTLKIQPAELGDSAMYLCASSSGQDQETQYFGPGTRLLVL.

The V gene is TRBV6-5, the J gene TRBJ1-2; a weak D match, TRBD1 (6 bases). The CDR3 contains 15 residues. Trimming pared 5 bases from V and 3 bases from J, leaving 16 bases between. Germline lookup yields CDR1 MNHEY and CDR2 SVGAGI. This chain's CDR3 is CASSDNREHYYGYTF. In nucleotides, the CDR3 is TGTGCCAGCAGTGACAACAGGGAACATTACTATGGCTACACCTTC.

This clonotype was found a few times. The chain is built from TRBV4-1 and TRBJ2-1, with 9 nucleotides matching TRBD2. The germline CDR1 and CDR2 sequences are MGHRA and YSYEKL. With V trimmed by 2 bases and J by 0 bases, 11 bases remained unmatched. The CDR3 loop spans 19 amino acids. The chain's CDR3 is CASSQRDLAGISSYNEQFF. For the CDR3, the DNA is TGCGCCAGCAGCCAACGCGACCTAGCGGGGATTAGCTCCTACAATGAGCAGTTCTTC.

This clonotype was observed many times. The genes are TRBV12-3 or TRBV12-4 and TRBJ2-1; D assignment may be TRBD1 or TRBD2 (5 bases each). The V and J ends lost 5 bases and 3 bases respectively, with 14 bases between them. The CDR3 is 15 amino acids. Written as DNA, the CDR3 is TGTGCCAGCAGTGCCTATGGGGGATACTACAATGAGCAGTTCTTC. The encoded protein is CASSAYGGYYNEQFF.

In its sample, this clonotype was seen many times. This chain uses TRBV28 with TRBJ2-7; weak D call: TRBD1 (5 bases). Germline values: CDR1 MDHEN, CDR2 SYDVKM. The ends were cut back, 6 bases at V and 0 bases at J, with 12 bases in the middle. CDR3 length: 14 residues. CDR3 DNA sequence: TGTGCCAGCAGACCCAGGGTGAGCTCCTACGAGCAGTACGTC. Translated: CASRPRVSSYEQYV.

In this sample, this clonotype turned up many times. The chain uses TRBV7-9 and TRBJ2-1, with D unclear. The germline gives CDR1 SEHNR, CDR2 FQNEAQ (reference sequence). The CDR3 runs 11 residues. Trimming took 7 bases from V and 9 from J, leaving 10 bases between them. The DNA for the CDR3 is TGTGCCAGCACTAAGTCTCTTGAGCAGTTCTTC. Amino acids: CASTKSLEQFF. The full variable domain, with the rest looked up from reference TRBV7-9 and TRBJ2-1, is DTGVSQNPRHKITKRGQNVTFRCDPISEHNRLYWYRQTLGQGPEFLTYFQNEAQLEKSRLLSDRFSAERPKGSFSTLEIQRTEQGDSAMYLCASTKSLEQFFGPGTRLTVL.

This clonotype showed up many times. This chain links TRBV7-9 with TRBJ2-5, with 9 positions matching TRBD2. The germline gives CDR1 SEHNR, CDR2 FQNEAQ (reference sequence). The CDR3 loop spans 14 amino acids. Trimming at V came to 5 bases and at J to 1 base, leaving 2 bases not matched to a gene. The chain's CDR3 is CASSLTSGQETQYF. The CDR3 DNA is TGTGCCAGCAGCCTGACTAGCGGCCAAGAGACCCAGTACTTC.

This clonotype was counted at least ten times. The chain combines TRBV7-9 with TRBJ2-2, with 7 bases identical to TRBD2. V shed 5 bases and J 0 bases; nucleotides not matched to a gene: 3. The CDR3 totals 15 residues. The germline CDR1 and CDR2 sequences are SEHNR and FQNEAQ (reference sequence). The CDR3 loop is CASSGEGTNTGELFF. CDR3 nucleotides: TGTGCCAGCAGCGGGGAGGGAACGAACACCGGGGAGCTGTTTTTT.

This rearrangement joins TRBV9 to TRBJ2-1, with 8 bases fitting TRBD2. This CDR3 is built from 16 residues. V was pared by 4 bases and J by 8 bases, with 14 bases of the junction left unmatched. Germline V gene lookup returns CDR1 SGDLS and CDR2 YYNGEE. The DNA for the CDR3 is TGTGCCAGCAGCACAACTCAGCGGGGGTCTATTGATGAGCAGTTCTTC. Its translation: CASSTTQRGSIDEQFF. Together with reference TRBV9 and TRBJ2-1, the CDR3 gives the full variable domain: DSGVTQTPKHLITATGQRVTLRCSPRSGDLSVYWYQQSLDQGLQFLIQYYNGEERAKGNILERFSAQQFPDLHSELNLSSLELGDSALYFCASSTTQRGSIDEQFFGPGTRLTVL.